The clone carrying this T cell receptor beta chain was recorded at least ten times. What it recognizes is unknown. Found in a library prepared for alpha chains, this beta chain is an off-target read, and its abundance has little meaning. With 1 base removed from V and 1 base from J, the gap between germline ends came to 10 bases. Germline V CDR1 and CDR2: LGHNA, YNFKEQ. The CDR3 extends over 15 amino acids. The data were taken from a study of spatial heterogeneity in lung cancer. Notes on the study in general: Intratumoral expanded alpha and beta TCR counts were found to track tumor mutation counts.

Time point given: sample taken at primary tumor resection. Unsorted whole RNA from tumor, nontumor lung or frozen PBMC underwent sequencing. The presence of a unique molecular identifier marked each TCR cDNA molecule. TCRdb independently ran MiXCR on the 5' RACE reads; one entry per CDR3 protein. The table lists approximately 13,000 distinct CDR3 sequences, roughly 5.6% of them singletons. This TCR derives from a male donor with early-stage non-small cell lung cancer. The chain uses TRBV4-2 and TRBJ1-1; the D gene is possibly TRBD1 (6 bases). Sequenced material: lung tumor tissue, taken at surgery. This CDR3 reads CASSQVGQRNTEAFF. The CDR3 DNA reads TGTGCCAGCAGCCAAGTGGGACAAAGGAACACTGAAGCTTTCTTT.